This T cell receptor (beta chain) was sequenced during a study of blood T cells in healthy people across ages. General study points: The authors considered diversity estimates from one million T cells to be underestimates.

As regards this clonotype: Its antigen is still unknown.

The second PCR ran about 6 to 11 cycles with a sample-barcoded 5' primer and J-beta primers. TCRdb fed the 5' RACE reads into MiXCR, producing one record per CDR3 protein. The sample records about 800,000 distinct CDR3 sequences, 25% being singletons. The CDR3 extends over 17 amino acids. From germline, CDR1 is MNHNY and CDR2 SVGAGI (reference sequence). This sample was shared with a second study, whose subject was T cells of mothers and their children. As that study records: Some 3 million TCR beta reads per child versus over 9 million per mother.

The rearrangement uses TRBV6-6 and TRBJ2-5; no clear D gene. The J call may be mistaken, given a closer DNA end match to TRBJ2-7. The material sequenced was blood. The sequence was obtained from a boy between 10 and 17 years old in good health. CDR3 nucleotide sequence: TGTGCCAGCAGTTACTCCTCACCCGGATCCCCGGGCCACGAGCAGTACTTC. This codes for CASSYSSPGSPGHEQYF.